Below, 22 T cell receptor beta chains from the same sample are listed, as sequenced in a study of blood T cell repertoires in COVID-19. The table came from immunoSEQ multiplex PCR; TCRdb's copy has only in-frame clones and leaves some out. The table includes 150,000 to 180,000 clones, about 80% detected once. Sequencing was done on a sample of peripheral blood. These receptor sequences come from a woman in her sixties or seventies with COVID-19, enrolled during active disease.

The chain uses TRBV7-9 and TRBJ1-1; tentatively, D is TRBD1 (5 bases). The CDR3 extends over 13 amino acids. V lost 0 bases to trimming and J lost 7 bases, with 9 bases between them. Germline V CDR1 and CDR2: SEHNR, FQNEAQ (reference sequence). The CDR3, as DNA: TGTGCCAGCAGCTTAGCAGGGGAGGGTGAAGCTTTCTTT. The encoded protein is CASSLAGEGEAFF. Full variable domain (remainder filled in from reference TRBV7-9 and TRBJ1-1): DTGVSQNPRHKITKRGQNVTFRCDPISEHNRLYWYRQTLGQGPEFLTYFQNEAQLEKSRLLSDRFSAERPKGSFSTLEIQRTEQGDSAMYLCASSLAGEGEAFFGQGTRLTVV.

This clone has a single count. This chain joins TRBV4-1 and TRBJ1-3, with TRBD1 as a possible D gene (5 bases). V lost 4 bases to trimming and J lost 3 bases, with 22 bases between them. The CDR3 extends over 18 amino acids. Germline V lookup: CDR1 MGHRA, CDR2 YSYEKL. CDR3 DNA sequence: TGCGCCAGCAGCCTCTTCCACCGCCAGGGAAGTAGTGGAAACACCATATATTTT. The encoded protein is CASSLFHRQGSSGNTIYF.

The chain employs TRBV5-6 and TRBJ1-2; 7 bases agree with TRBD1. The CDR3 is 16 residues long. Trimming took 4 bases from V and 4 from J; bases not matched to a gene: 13. CDR1 and CDR2 from the germline V gene are SGHDT and YYEEEE. The CDR3 nucleotides are TGTGCCAGCAGCCCAGTTCGTCGGACAGGTGTCTATGGCTACACCTTC. Translating it yields CASSPVRRTGVYGYTF.

This clone has a single count. V is TRBV5-1 and J is TRBJ1-5; possibly TRBD1 for D (6 bases). Looked up from germline, CDR1 is SGHRS and CDR2 is YFSETQ. Trimming pared 4 bases from V and 1 base from J, leaving 12 bases between. The CDR3 runs 15 residues. The CDR3 loop reads CASSPGQGSNQPQHF. Here the CDR3 DNA reads TGCGCCAGCAGCCCGGGTCAGGGGAGCAATCAGCCCCAGCATTTT.

V is TRBV7-8 and J is TRBJ2-7, with TRBD2 identical over 7 bases. The germline V gene encodes CDR1 SGHVS and CDR2 FQNEAQ. CDR3 length: 16 residues. Germline trimming cut 6 bases from V and 7 bases from J; bases unmatched to any gene: 18. The CDR3 DNA is TGTGCCAGCAGGCATTCTAGCGGAGCCCTTATGAAGGAGCAGTACTTC. This codes for CASRHSSGALMKEQYF.

The chain employs TRBV5-1 and TRBJ1-1, with D possibly TRBD1 on 6 matching bases. From germline, CDR1 is SGHRS and CDR2 YFSETQ. Trimming pared 4 bases from V and 8 bases from J, leaving 21 bases between. The CDR3 length is 15 residues. Here the CDR3 reads CASSPWGTHHLEAFF. CDR3 bases: TGCGCCAGCAGCCCCTGGGGGACACACCACCTAGAAGCTTTCTTT.

This chain links TRBV19 with TRBJ1-1, with D tentatively TRBD1 (5 bases). Looked up from germline, CDR1 is LNHDA and CDR2 is SQIVND (reference sequence). The CDR3 length is 15 residues. With 3 bases removed from V and 1 base from J, the gap between germline ends came to 12 bases. The CDR3 region is CASSIAGSGNTEAFF. The CDR3 DNA is TGTGCCAGTAGTATTGCAGGGTCCGGGAACACTGAAGCTTTCTTT.

The gene calls are TRBV30 and TRBJ2-2, with D hard to call. Looked up from germline, CDR1 is GTSNPN and CDR2 is SVGIG (reference sequence). The V end was cut by 3 bases, the J end by 1 base, with 9 bases between. This CDR3 has 14 residues. The DNA for the CDR3 is TGTGCCTGGAGGCGATCAGGGAACACCGGGGAGCTGTTTTTT. This encodes CAWRRSGNTGELFF.

The rearrangement joins TRBV5-1 to TRBJ1-4; 7 positions agree with TRBD1. V gave up 0 bases and J gave up 5 bases; unmatched junction bases: 4. Per the germline V gene, CDR1 is SGHRS and CDR2 is YFSETQ. The CDR3 has 15 amino acids. CDR3: CASSLDGTENEKLFF. As DNA, the CDR3 is TGCGCCAGCAGCTTGGACGGGACAGAAAATGAAAAACTGTTTTTT.

This chain links TRBV11-2 with TRBJ1-4; D not resolved. Germline assignment: CDR1 SGHAT and CDR2 FQNNGV. The V end lost 8 bases, the J end lost 6 bases, and 10 bases lay between the germline ends. This CDR3 comprises 12 residues. The CDR3 DNA reads TGTGCCAGCGCAGGATTATATGAAAAACTGTTTTTT. Protein sequence: CASAGLYEKLFF.

A few counts support this clone. The chain links TRBV9 to TRBJ1-3; no clear D. V lost 3 bases and J 8 bases, leaving 15 bases between the germline ends. CDR3 length: 14 residues. The germline V gene encodes CDR1 SGDLS and CDR2 YYNGEE. Here the CDR3 DNA reads TGTGCCAGCAGCGACCGGACGGGGTCAGACACCATATATTTT. It is translated as CASSDRTGSDTIYF.

The chain's CDR3 is CASSPYRGTQYF. The CDR3 DNA sequence: TGTGCCAGCAGCCCTTACCGGGGGACCCAGTACTTC. The V call is TRBV5-8, the J call TRBJ2-5; possible D gene TRBD2, 5 bases. CDR1 is SGHTS and CDR2 is YDEGEE in the germline V gene. Trimming took 4 bases from V and 7 from J, leaving 11 bases between them. The CDR3 sequence is 12 residues long. Variable domain in full (rest from reference TRBV5-8 and TRBJ2-5): EAGVTQSPTHLIKTRGQQATLRCSPISGHTSVYWYQQALGLGLQFLLWYDEGEERNRGNFPPRFSGRQFPNYSSELNVNALELEDSALYLCASSPYRGTQYFGPGTRLLVL.

This chain uses TRBV19 with TRBJ1-1; no clear D gene. This CDR3 has 14 residues. The V end lost 7 bases, the J end lost 3 bases, and 15 bases lay between the germline ends. Germline loops: CDR1 LNHDA, CDR2 SQIVND (reference sequence). The CDR3 loop reads CASTQSGLYTEAFF. In DNA form, the CDR3 reads TGTGCCAGTACCCAAAGCGGGCTTTACACTGAAGCTTTCTTT.

In its sample, this clone was seen a few times. This chain joins TRBV5-8 and TRBJ2-7; no reliable D call. The CDR3 runs 14 residues. The germline V gene has CDR1 SGHTS and CDR2 YDEGEE. V lost 0 bases and J lost 2, with 9 bases in between. The CDR3 loop is CASSLVPGTYEQYV. CDR3 in DNA: TGTGCCAGCAGCTTGGTGCCAGGAACCTACGAGCAGTACGTC.

V usage is TRBV7-2 and J usage is TRBJ1-5; D unresolved. CDR1 is SGHTA and CDR2 is FQGNSA in the germline V gene. The CDR3 is 13 residues long. V was pared by 7 bases and J by 0 bases, with 7 bases between. CDR3 protein: CASTQYSNQPQHF. CDR3 bases: TGTGCCAGCACCCAGTATAGCAATCAGCCCCAGCATTTT.

This clone was seen once. The chain carries TRBV5-1 and TRBJ2-1, with TRBD2 matching 12 bases. The CDR3 has 15 amino acids. Germline assignment: CDR1 SGHRS and CDR2 YFSETQ. The V segment lost 3 bases and the J segment 9 bases; nucleotides outside the gene matches: 7. The CDR3 protein is CASSSGLAGRGEQFF. The CDR3 region has the DNA TGCGCCAGCAGCTCCGGACTAGCGGGGAGGGGTGAGCAGTTCTTC.

This clone was picked up one time. This chain links TRBV5-8 with TRBJ1-1, with D perhaps matching TRBD1 (5 bases). The CDR3 is made up of 17 amino acids. Germline V gene lookup returns CDR1 SGHTS and CDR2 YDEGEE. The V and J ends lost 2 bases and 1 base respectively, with 18 bases between them. Here the CDR3 DNA reads TGTGCCAGCAGCTTTAATATGTTCAGGGCTCGGAACACTGAAGCTTTCTTT. This gives the protein CASSFNMFRARNTEAFF.

CDR3 residues: CASSRTGSNQPQHF. CDR3 sequence (DNA): TGTGCCAGCAGTCGGACAGGGAGCAATCAGCCCCAGCATTTT. This chain joins TRBV2 and TRBJ1-5; 8 positions match TRBD1. CDR3 size: 14 residues. After removal of 5 bases from V and 1 base from J, the junction contained 1 base not matched to a gene. Looked up from germline, CDR1 is SNHLY and CDR2 is FYNNEI.

The table lists this clone with a few counts. The chain links TRBV5-1 to TRBJ1-6; TRBD1 matches 8 bases. Germline values: CDR1 SGHRS, CDR2 YFSETQ. V trimming: 5 bases; J trimming: 7 bases; junction bases outside the gene matches: 8. CDR3 length equals 15 residues. The CDR3 DNA is TGCGCCAGCAGTCTTGGACAGGGCCGAAATTCACCCCTCCACTTT. It codes for CASSLGQGRNSPLHF.

The chain combines TRBV5-8 with TRBJ2-7; weak D call: TRBD2 (5 bases). From germline, CDR1 is SGHTS and CDR2 YDEGEE. The V end was cut by 4 bases, the J end by 7 bases, with 18 bases between. The CDR3 is 14 amino acids. The CDR3 DNA reads TGTGCCAGCAGCCCCGGACTTTCCCCGGGGGAGCAGTACGTC. Protein product: CASSPGLSPGEQYV.

The chain joins TRBV18 to TRBJ1-1; D is possibly TRBD1 (5 bases). CDR3 length: 15 amino acids. From germline, CDR1 is KGHSH and CDR2 LQKENI. V was shortened by 3 bases and J by 1 base, with 12 bases between the two germline ends. The CDR3 loop reads CASSPSTASNTEAFF. DNA for the CDR3: TGTGCCAGCTCACCTTCGACAGCTTCGAACACTGAAGCTTTCTTT.

This chain joins TRBV14 and TRBJ1-2; possibly TRBD1 for D (6 bases). Germline-derived CDR1 and CDR2 are SGHDN and FVKESK. The V gene lost 3 bases and the J gene lost 6 bases, with 20 bases spanning the gap. The CDR3 consists of 16 residues. The DNA for the CDR3 is TGTGCCAGCAGCCAGAGGACATTAAGGGGGGGCGATGGCTACACCTTC. It translates to CASSQRTLRGGDGYTF. Full variable domain (remainder filled in from reference TRBV14 and TRBJ1-2): EAGVTQFPSHSVIEKGQTVTLRCDPISGHDNLYWYRRVMGKEIKFLLHFVKESKQDESGMPNNRFLAERTGGTYSTLKVQPAELEDSGVYFCASSQRTLRGGDGYTFGSGTRLTVV.